The rows below give T cell receptor beta chains drawn from one sample of a study of immune heterogeneity within non-small cell lung tumors. Via MiXCR, TCRdb re-called the multiplex PCR reads, giving one row per CDR3 protein. The repertoire consists of 10,000 to 15,000 distinct CDR3 sequences, with roughly 23% occurring once and the leading ten covering roughly 13%. Sequenced input: lung tumor tissue. These TCRs come from a middle-aged man with non-small cell lung cancer. CDR3s include the opening cysteine and the closing phenylalanine or tryptophan. A D gene is named only where the DNA matches it firmly. Rows may omit the clone size; those that give it use once, few, many or a size class.

D gene | J gene | clone size | V gene | CDR3 protein | CDR3 DNA
TRBD2 | TRBJ2-1 | many | TRBV5-1 | CASSGTLAGGPYEQFF | TGCGCCAGCAGCGGAACACTAGCGGGAGGGCCATATGAGCAGTTCTTC
. | TRBJ2-7 | . | TRBV6-1 | CASSEALGRGYYEQYF | TGTGCCAGCAGTGAAGCGCTGGGCAGGGGTTACTACGAGCAGTACTTC
TRBD2 | TRBJ2-1 | medium-sized | TRBV6-4 | CASSDTSGSSNEQFF | TGTGCCAGCAGTGACACTAGCGGGAGCTCCAATGAGCAGTTCTTC
TRBD2 | TRBJ2-3 | . | TRBV9 | CASSASLGGALAGVTDTQYF | TGTGCCAGCAGCGCCTCCTTGGGGGGGGCCCTAGCGGGAGTCACAGATACGCAGTATTTT
. | TRBJ1-2 | many | TRBV20-1 | CSARHEDGAYGYTF | TGCAGTGCTAGGCATGAAGACGGCGCCTATGGCTACACCTTC
. | TRBJ2-2 | many | TRBV7-2 | CASSLYDTGELFF | TGTGCCAGCAGCTTATATGACACCGGGGAGCTGTTTTTT
. | TRBJ1-2 | many | TRBV3-1 | CASSQRDIANYGYTF | TGTGCCAGCAGCCAAAGGGACATCGCTAACTATGGCTACACCTTC
. | TRBJ1-5 | . | TRBV6-1 | CASMGHWGPNQPQHF | TGTGCCAGCATGGGGCATTGGGGCCCCAATCAGCCCCAGCATTTT
. | TRBJ2-3 | many | TRBV5-1 | CASSLQEFVSDTQYF | TGCGCCAGCAGCTTGCAGGAGTTTGTTTCAGATACGCAGTATTTT
. | TRBJ1-2 | many | TRBV18 | CASSPIFTATAETNYGYTF | TGTGCCAGCTCACCAATTTTCACAGCTACTGCCGAAACTAACTATGGCTACACCTTC
. | TRBJ1-1 | many | TRBV4-2 | CASSQEVWRNTEAFF | TGTGCCAGCAGCCAAGAAGTCTGGAGGAACACTGAAGCTTTCTTT
TRBD1 | TRBJ2-7 | medium-sized | TRBV28 | CASRSGQFYEQYF | TGTGCCAGCAGGTCGGGACAGTTCTACGAGCAGTACTTC
. | TRBJ2-2 | . | TRBV5-1 | CASSLVDGPVFTGELFF | TGCGCCAGCAGCTTGGTGGACGGACCGGTATTTACCGGGGAGCTGTTTTTT
. | TRBJ1-4 | medium-sized | TRBV19 | CASSIEDREKLFF | TGTGCCAGTAGTATAGAAGATCGGGAAAAACTGTTTTTT
TRBD1 | TRBJ2-7 | . | TRBV18 | CASSPGQVSYEQYF | TGTGCCAGCTCACCGGGACAGGTTTCCTACGAGCAGTACTTC
. | TRBJ1-2 | many | TRBV5-1 | CASSLGGGSGVYGYTF | TGCGCCAGCAGCTTGGGCGGGGGCAGCGGTGTCTATGGCTACACCTTC
. | TRBJ2-3 | many | TRBV20-1 | CSAGADTQYF | TGCAGTGCTGGGGCGGATACGCAGTATTTT
TRBD2 | TRBJ2-7 | many | TRBV9 | CASSPLAGVGEQYF | TGTGCCAGCAGCCCGCTAGCGGGAGTGGGAGAGCAGTACTTC
. | TRBJ1-3 | medium-sized | TRBV28 | CASSLGSVVSGNTIYF | TGTGCCAGCAGTTTGGGTAGTGTAGTCTCTGGAAACACCATATATTTT
. | TRBJ1-1 | . | TRBV7-3 | CASSLRGWGQGTEAFF | TGTGCCAGCAGCTTAAGGGGGTGGGGGCAGGGCACTGAAGCTTTCTTT
. | TRBJ1-1 | many | TRBV19 | CASSRSGAMNTEAFF | TGTGCCAGTAGTAGATCGGGAGCCATGAACACTGAAGCTTTCTTT
. | TRBJ2-7 | many | TRBV20-1 | CSARDTQGEVEQYF | TGCAGTGCTAGAGATACCCAGGGGGAGGTCGAGCAGTACTTC
. | TRBJ2-2 | . | TRBV6-2/TRBV6-3 | CARLGGNTAVLFF | TGTGCCAGGCTAGGGGGGAACACCGCGGTGCTGTTTTTT
TRBD1 | TRBJ1-2 | many | TRBV6-1 | CASSIGTGGSNYGYTF | TGTGCCAGCAGTATCGGGACAGGGGGATCTAACTATGGCTACACCTTC
TRBD2 | TRBJ2-7 | medium-sized | TRBV12-3/TRBV12-4 | CASSSTSGRPYEQYF | TGTGCCAGCAGTTCGACTAGCGGGCGACCCTACGAGCAGTACTTC
. | TRBJ2-2 | many | TRBV15 | CATSRSPGQRLGGKTGELFF | TGTGCCACCAGCAGATCCCCCGGACAGAGGCTAGGGGGAAAGACCGGGGAGCTGTTTTTT